This T cell receptor (beta chain) was identified in a study of cytomegalovirus exposure and HLA in healthy donors. CDR1 SGHRS and CDR2 YFSETQ come from the germline V gene. Trimming stripped 0 bases from V and 6 bases from J, with 15 bases between. CDR3 size: 15 residues. Clones were sequenced by immunoSEQ multiplex PCR, and TCRdb holds only the in-frame ones, with some missing. The table records around 300,000 clones, approximately 83% of them present only once. Study-level results: Reports described diagnosis of cytomegalovirus status by the classifier as highly specific and sensitive. In vitro assays verified that a few CMV-associated chains recognized CMV antigens specifically. Within the approximately 130 validation repertoires, first-cohort TCR clusters tended to co-occur, according to a later analysis.

As for this clone: Its antigen is unidentified.

The rearrangement links TRBV5-1 to TRBJ1-1; D possibly corresponds to TRBD1 (6 bases). Sequenced: PBMCs. The receptor comes from a woman aged 18-30 years in good health and CMV-seronegative. For the CDR3, the DNA is TGCGCCAGCAGCTTGGATCGGGGGGCGGCGGCTGAAGCTTTCTTT. Its translation is CASSLDRGAAAEAFF. Complete variable domain (other parts from reference TRBV5-1 and TRBJ1-1): KAGVTQTPRYLIKTRGQQVTLSCSPISGHRSVSWYQQTPGQGLQFLFEYFSETQRNKGNFPGRFSGRQFSNSRSEMNVSTLELGDSALYLCASSLDRGAAAEAFFGQGTRLTVV.